This T cell receptor beta chain was captured by sequencing in a study of blood T cell repertoires in COVID-19. Looking at the study overall: The study drew acute and convalescent COVID-19 samples from the United States, Italy and Spain. T cells, B-cell-depleted T cells, or PBMCs supplied cDNA or gDNA.

Per the study methods: Counts of nucleated cells, estimated from reference gene primer amplification, were obtained. Measured with immunoSEQ multiplex PCR; TCRdb has only the in-frame clones, and not every one. The V and J calls and clone size were taken over from that table, and D and trimming were inferred from the DNA. The sample has 200,000 to 250,000 clones, 65% to 85% seen once. Losses at the gene ends were 2 bases for V and 3 bases for J; bases not matched to a gene: 16. The CDR3 consists of 20 residues. Germline V CDR1 and CDR2: KGHSH, LQKENI. The sequence derives from a man aged 50-59 years with active or convalescent COVID-19. The sample was peripheral blood. The chain uses TRBV18 and TRBJ2-6; 7 nucleotides align to TRBD1. The CDR3 DNA follows: TGTGCCAGCTCACCAGTCACAGGGGATCCCTTTTTAGTTGGGGCCAACGTCCTGACTTTC. This codes for CASSPVTGDPFLVGANVLTF.